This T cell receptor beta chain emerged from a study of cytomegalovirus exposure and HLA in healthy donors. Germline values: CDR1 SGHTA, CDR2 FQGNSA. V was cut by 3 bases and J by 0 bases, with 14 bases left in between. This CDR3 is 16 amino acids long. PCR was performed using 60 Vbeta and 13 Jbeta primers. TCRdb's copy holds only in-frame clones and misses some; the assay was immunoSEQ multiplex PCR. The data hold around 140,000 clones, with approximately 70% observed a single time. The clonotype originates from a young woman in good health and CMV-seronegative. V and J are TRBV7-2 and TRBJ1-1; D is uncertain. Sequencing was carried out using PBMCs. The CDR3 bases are TGTGCCAGCAGCTTTGCGGTGGAGCTAATGAACACTGAAGCTTTCTTT. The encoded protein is CASSFAVELMNTEAFF.